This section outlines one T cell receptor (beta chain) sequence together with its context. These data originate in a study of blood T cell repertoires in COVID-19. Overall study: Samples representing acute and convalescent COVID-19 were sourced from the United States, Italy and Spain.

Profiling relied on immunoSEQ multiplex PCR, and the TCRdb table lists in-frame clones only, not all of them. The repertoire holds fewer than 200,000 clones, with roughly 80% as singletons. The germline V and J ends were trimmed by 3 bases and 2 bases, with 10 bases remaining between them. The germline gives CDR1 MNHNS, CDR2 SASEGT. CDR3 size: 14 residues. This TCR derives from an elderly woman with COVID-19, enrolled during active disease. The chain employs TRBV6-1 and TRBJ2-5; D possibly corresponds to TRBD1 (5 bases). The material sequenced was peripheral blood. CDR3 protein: CASSELGVQETQYF. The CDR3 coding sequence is TGTGCCAGCAGTGAGTTAGGGGTACAAGAGACCCAGTACTTC.